This entry is about one T cell receptor beta chain. This entry belongs to a study of shared clonotypes between healthy human individuals. TCRdb's copy holds only in-frame clones and misses some; the assay was immunoSEQ multiplex PCR. Found here are approximately 2,000,000 clones, roughly 95% of them singletons; the top ten hold less than 2%. Germline CDR1 reads ENHRY; CDR2 reads SYGVKD. CDR3 length: 15 amino acids. V lost 7 bases, J lost 6 bases, and 9 bases stayed unmatched. Naive CD8 cells were CD45RO-negative, positively selected for CCR7, excluding terminally differentiated effector memory CD45RA+ cells.

The specimen sequenced was naive CD8+ T cells from PBMCs. This chain joins TRBV10-3 and TRBJ1-2; 12 nucleotides align to TRBD1. The sequence was obtained from a man aged 18 to 30 in good health. Some clones in this sample may be carry-over from other donors' samples. The DNA of the CDR3 is TGTGCCATCACCGGGACAGGGGGCCTCGGTGATGGCTACACCTTC. Its protein product is CAITGTGGLGDGYTF.